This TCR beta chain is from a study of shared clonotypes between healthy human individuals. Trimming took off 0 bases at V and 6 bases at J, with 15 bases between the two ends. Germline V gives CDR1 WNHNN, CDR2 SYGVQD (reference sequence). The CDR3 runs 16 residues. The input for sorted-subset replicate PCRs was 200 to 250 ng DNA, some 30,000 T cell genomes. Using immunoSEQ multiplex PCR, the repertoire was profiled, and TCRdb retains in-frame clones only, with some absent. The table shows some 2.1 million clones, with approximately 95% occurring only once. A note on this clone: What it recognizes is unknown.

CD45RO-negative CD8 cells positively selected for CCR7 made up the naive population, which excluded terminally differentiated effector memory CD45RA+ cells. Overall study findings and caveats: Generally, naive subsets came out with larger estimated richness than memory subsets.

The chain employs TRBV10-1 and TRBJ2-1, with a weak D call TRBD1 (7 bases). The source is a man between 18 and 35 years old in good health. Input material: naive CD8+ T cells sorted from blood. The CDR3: CASSESFSGGGNEQFF. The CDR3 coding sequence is TGCGCCAGCAGTGAGTCCTTTTCAGGGGGAGGCAATGAGCAGTTCTTC.